The entry below describes one TCR beta chain. Profiled with immunoSEQ multiplex PCR; TCRdb holds only in-frame clones, not every one. The table shows over 10,000 clones, with approximately 77% occurring only once. Germline-derived CDR1 and CDR2 are SNHLY and FYNNEI. V shed 6 bases and J shed 3 bases, with 12 bases lying between them. The CDR3 has 14 amino acids. These data belong to a study of control samples from healthy donors and cancer patients. The sample was formalin-fixed, paraffin-embedded tissue. J is TRBJ1-5 and V is TRBV2; D unresolved. This clonotype was sampled from a male donor with melanoma. The CDR3 protein is CASRTLTPNQPQHF. For the CDR3, the DNA is TGTGCCAGCAGGACGTTAACCCCCAATCAGCCCCAGCATTTT.